One sample yielded the 20 T cell receptor beta chains listed below, sequenced in a study of T cell clusters in autoimmune cytopenias. TRB rearrangements were amplified by touch-down multiplex PCR with mixed TRB-A/B primers. TCRdb re-analyzed the multiplex PCR reads; it lists each CDR3 protein once, without DNA. In all, the sample yields thousands of distinct CDR3 sequences. TRB was amplified from roughly 250 ng of peripheral blood genomic DNA per sample. The source material was peripheral blood. These receptors all stem from a human donor with an autoimmune cytopenia or autoimmune hepatitis (not recorded which).

The chain couples TRBV11-2 to TRBJ2-1. This CDR3 has 13 residues. Germline V CDR1 and CDR2: SGHAT, FQNNGV. The CDR3 spells CASKEQNYNEQFF.

This clonotype is labeled large (0.1 to 1%) based on frequency. The chain is built from TRBV29-1 and TRBJ2-5; TCRdb gives TRBD2 as the D gene, but with no DNA this cannot be confirmed. CDR3 length equals 15 residues. Germline CDR1 reads SQVTM; CDR2 reads ANQGSEA. CDR3 sequence reads: CSVGEESGGGKTQYF.

The chain uses TRBV18 and TRBJ2-1; TCRdb's D call of TRBD2 is untestable without DNA. The CDR3 is 15 amino acids. The V gene's germline CDR1 is KGHSH and CDR2 LQKENI. The CDR3 region is CASSPLKPGLNEQFF.

V and J are TRBV5-1 and TRBJ2-6; lacking DNA, the TRBD2 call made by TCRdb goes unchecked. Germline V gene lookup returns CDR1 SGHRS and CDR2 YFSETQ. The CDR3 length is 19 residues. CDR3 amino acids: CASSLHYPSLQEEANVLTF.

The genes are TRBV27 and TRBJ2-1; absent DNA, TCRdb's TRBD1 call cannot be checked. Germline V gene lookup returns CDR1 MNHEY and CDR2 SMNVEV (reference sequence). There are 20 residues in the CDR3. CDR3 region: CASSFGPGRGPLSNYNEQFF.

By frequency, this clonotype registers large. The rearrangement joins TRBV19 to TRBJ2-7; TCRdb lists TRBD2, though no DNA is available to test this call. CDR3 length equals 14 residues. The germline gives CDR1 LNHDA, CDR2 SQIVND (reference sequence). The chain's CDR3 is CASSRTSATYEQYF.

This clonotype registers medium-sized by frequency. The chain employs TRBV19 and TRBJ2-3; as DNA is missing, the TRBD1 call by TCRdb cannot be tested. Germline V gives CDR1 LNHDA, CDR2 SQIVND (reference sequence). The CDR3 consists of 14 residues. CDR3 in amino acids: CASSRQGTTDTQYF.

The rearrangement links TRBV5-4 to TRBJ1-1; TCRdb proposes TRBD1, but this gene call is untestable without DNA. Germline V gene sequence: CDR1 SGHNT, CDR2 YYREEE (reference sequence). This CDR3 comprises 15 residues. CDR3 in amino acids: CASSKAQGPNTEAFF.

By frequency, this clonotype registers medium-sized. The chain employs TRBV15 and TRBJ2-1; the TRBD1 assignment by TCRdb is unverifiable without DNA. The germline V gene has CDR1 LNHNV and CDR2 YYDKDF (reference sequence). The CDR3 has 18 residues. The CDR3 is CATSRGVPFTKKGDEQFF.

V is TRBV6-2 or TRBV6-3 and J is TRBJ2-1; the TCRdb call, TRBD2, lacks DNA for checking. This CDR3 has 13 amino acids. Per germline, CDR1 MNHEY and CDR2 SVGEGT. CDR3 sequence reads: CASRTSGRYEQFF.

The V call is TRBV6-2 or TRBV6-3, the J call TRBJ2-3; no DNA is available, so the TRBD2 call from TCRdb remains unchecked. The germline V gene encodes CDR1 MNHEY and CDR2 SVGEGT. The CDR3 is 15 residues long. CDR3: CARGGLAGRTDTQYF.

This clonotype is called medium-sized based on its frequency. The chain couples TRBV19 to TRBJ2-3; checking the TCRdb D call of TRBD1 is not possible without DNA. The CDR3 totals 15 residues. The germline gives CDR1 LNHDA, CDR2 SQIVND (reference sequence). CDR3 sequence: CASSSQTSLTDTQYF.

The chain recombines TRBV29-1 with TRBJ2-7; as DNA is missing, the TRBD1 call by TCRdb cannot be tested. Germline CDR1 and CDR2: SQVTM and ANQGSEA. The CDR3 spans 13 residues. CDR3 sequence: CSVVGQESYEQYF.

Frequency places this clonotype as medium-sized. The chain has TRBV19 and TRBJ2-3; the TRBD2 assignment by TCRdb is unverifiable without DNA. This CDR3 spans 18 amino acids. The V gene's germline CDR1 is LNHDA and CDR2 SQIVND (reference sequence). The CDR3 region is CASSILGLVKSSTDTQYF.

This chain links TRBV28 with TRBJ2-6; TCRdb proposes TRBD2, but this gene call is untestable without DNA. The germline CDR1 and CDR2 sequences are MDHEN and SYDVKM. The CDR3 loop spans 18 amino acids. CDR3: CASWGGPVDSSGANVLTF.

By frequency, this clonotype is medium-sized. CDR3 sequence: CAISRDWDTQYF. The V gene is TRBV10-3, the J gene TRBJ2-3; TCRdb proposes TRBD2, but this gene call is untestable without DNA. The CDR3 covers 12 residues. Germline V gene sequence: CDR1 ENHRY, CDR2 SYGVKD.

The chain uses TRBV6-6 and TRBJ2-3; TCRdb calls TRBD2, which cannot be checked without DNA. Germline V gene lookup returns CDR1 MNHNY and CDR2 SVGAGI (reference sequence). The CDR3 loop spans 15 amino acids. The CDR3 region is CASSQRGGGTDTQYF.

The rearrangement uses TRBV7-6 and TRBJ1-2. Germline CDR1 is SGHVS and CDR2 is FNYEAQ. The CDR3 runs to 13 residues. The CDR3: CASSLRTADGYTF.

This chain's CDR3 is CASSPQGGDGADTQYF. The chain recombines TRBV7-2 with TRBJ2-3; the D call from TCRdb, TRBD1, cannot be confirmed without DNA. CDR1 and CDR2 from the germline V gene are SGHTA and FQGNSA. This CDR3 comprises 16 residues.

This clonotype is called medium-sized (0.01 to 0.1%) based on its frequency. The V and J genes are TRBV29-1 and TRBJ2-7; with no DNA, the TCRdb D assignment of TRBD2 cannot be verified. CDR3 length equals 13 residues. CDR1 and CDR2 from the germline V gene are SQVTM and ANQGSEA. The CDR3 is CSVVRDSSYEQYF.